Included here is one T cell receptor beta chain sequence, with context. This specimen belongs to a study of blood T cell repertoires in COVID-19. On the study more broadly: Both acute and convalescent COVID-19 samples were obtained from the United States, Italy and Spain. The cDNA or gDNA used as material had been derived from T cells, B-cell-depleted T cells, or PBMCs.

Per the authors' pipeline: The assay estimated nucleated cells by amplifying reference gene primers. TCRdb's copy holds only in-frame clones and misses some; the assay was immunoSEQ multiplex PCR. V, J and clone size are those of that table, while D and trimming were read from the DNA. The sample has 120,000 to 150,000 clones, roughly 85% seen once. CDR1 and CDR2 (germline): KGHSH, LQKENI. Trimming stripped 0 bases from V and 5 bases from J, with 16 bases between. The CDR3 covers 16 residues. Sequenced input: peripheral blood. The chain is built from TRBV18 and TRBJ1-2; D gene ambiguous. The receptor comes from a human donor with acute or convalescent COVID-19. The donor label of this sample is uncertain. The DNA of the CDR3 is TGTGCCAGCTCACCACCCATGCCAGTCCGCCGATATGGCTACACCTTC. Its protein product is CASSPPMPVRRYGYTF.